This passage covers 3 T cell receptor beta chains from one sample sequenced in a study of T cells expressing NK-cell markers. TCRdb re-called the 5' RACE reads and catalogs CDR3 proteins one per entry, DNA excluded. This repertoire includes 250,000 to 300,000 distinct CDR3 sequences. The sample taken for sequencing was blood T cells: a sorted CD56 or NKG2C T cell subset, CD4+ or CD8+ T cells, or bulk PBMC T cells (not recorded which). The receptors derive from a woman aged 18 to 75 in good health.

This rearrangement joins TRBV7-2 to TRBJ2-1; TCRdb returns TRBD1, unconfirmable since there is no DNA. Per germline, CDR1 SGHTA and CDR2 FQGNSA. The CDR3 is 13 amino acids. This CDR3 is CASSHRGGDEQFF.

The CDR3 here is CASSLRGGLDEQFF. The chain combines TRBV7-3 with TRBJ2-1; TCRdb designates TRBD2, a call that cannot be tested without DNA. The CDR3 length is 14 residues. Germline CDR1 SGHTA, CDR2 FQGTGA.

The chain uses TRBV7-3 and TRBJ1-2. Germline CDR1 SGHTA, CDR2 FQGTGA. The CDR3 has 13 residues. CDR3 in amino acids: CASSPKASGGYTF.